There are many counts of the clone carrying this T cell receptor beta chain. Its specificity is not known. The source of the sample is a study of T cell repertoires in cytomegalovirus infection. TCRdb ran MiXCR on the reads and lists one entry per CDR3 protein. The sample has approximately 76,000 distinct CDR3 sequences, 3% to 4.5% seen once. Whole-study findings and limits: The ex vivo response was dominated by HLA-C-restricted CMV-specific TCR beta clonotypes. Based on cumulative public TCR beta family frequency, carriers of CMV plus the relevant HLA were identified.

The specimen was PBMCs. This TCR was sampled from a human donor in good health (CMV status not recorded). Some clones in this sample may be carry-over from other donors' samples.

The DNA for the CDR3 is TGTGCCAGCAGTTTATCGGTGGACAGGGGCAATCAGCCCCAGCATTTT. This gives the protein CASSLSVDRGNQPQHF. This sequence joins TRBV27 and TRBJ1-5, with 8 bases fitting TRBD1. Per the germline V gene, CDR1 is MNHEY and CDR2 is SMNVEV (reference sequence). The CDR3 totals 16 residues. The junction had 3 bases not matched to a gene; V was cut back by 0 bases and J by 2 bases.